This TCR beta chain originates from a study of cytomegalovirus exposure and HLA in healthy donors. Overall study findings and caveats: Being productive about 90% or about 30% of the time was typical of most TCR beta V segments in an earlier analysis. A missense DCLRE1C variant was associated with V- and J-gene trimming of TCR beta chains in a later analysis, and an independent cohort replicated the association. Based on reports, TCR beta sequences accurately predicted HLA-A and HLA-B alleles for most subjects.

Details on this clone: Its antigen is undetermined.

Germline V gene sequence: CDR1 LNHDA, CDR2 SQIVND (reference sequence). CDR3 size: 11 residues. Trimming left V 4 bases short and J 4 bases short, with 2 bases between. 13 Jbeta primers and 60 Vbeta primers were used for the PCR. TCRdb keeps only in-frame clones here, not all; method: immunoSEQ multiplex PCR. The repertoire includes under 200,000 clones, about four fifths of them detected once, and nearly 8.5% sits in the top ten. The sequencing input was PBMCs. The TCR sequence derives from a male donor in good health and CMV-seropositive. The chain is built from TRBV19 and TRBJ2-1; D is unclear. The CDR3 spells CASSTYNEQFF. In DNA form, the CDR3 reads TGTGCCAGTAGTACGTACAATGAGCAGTTCTTC.